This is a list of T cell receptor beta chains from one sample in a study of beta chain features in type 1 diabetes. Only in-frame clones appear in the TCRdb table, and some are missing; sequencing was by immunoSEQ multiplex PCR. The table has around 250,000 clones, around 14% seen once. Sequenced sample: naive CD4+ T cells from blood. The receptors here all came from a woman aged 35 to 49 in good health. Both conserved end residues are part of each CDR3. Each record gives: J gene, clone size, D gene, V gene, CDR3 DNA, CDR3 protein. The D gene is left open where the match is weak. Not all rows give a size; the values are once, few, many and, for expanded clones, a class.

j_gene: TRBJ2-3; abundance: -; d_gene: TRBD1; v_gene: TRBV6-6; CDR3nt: TGTGCCAGCAGGGTACAGGGGGCCGATACGCAGTATTTT; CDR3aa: CASRVQGADTQYF
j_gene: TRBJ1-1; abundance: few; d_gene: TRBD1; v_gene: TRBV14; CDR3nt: TGTGCCAGCAGCTTCCGACAGGGAGGGAACACTGAAGCTTTCTTT; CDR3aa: CASSFRQGGNTEAFF
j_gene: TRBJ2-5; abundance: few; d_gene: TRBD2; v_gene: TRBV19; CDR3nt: TGTGCCAGTAGTCCCGAAGGCCGCGGGGGGGCCACCCTAAAGGCGACCCAGTACTTC; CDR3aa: CASSPEGRGGATLKATQYF
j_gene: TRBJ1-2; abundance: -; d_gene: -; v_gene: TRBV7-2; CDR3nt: TGTGCCAGCAGCCAGGCCGGGACACCGCTTTATGGCTACACCTTC; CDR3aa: CASSQAGTPLYGYTF
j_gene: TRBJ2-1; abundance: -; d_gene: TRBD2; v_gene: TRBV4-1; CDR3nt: TGCGCCAGCAGCCTCCTTGAGCGGGGCTACAATGAGCAGTTCTTC; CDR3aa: CASSLLERGYNEQFF
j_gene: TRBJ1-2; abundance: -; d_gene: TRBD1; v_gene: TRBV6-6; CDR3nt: TGTGCCAGCAGTACGGGACAGGGGGGGTTTGGCTACACCTTC; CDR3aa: CASSTGQGGFGYTF
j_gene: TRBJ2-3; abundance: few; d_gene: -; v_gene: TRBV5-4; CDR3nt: TGTGCCAGCAGCCCTAGTCTGGGCCGGGGGTTCACAGATACGCAGTATTTT; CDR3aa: CASSPSLGRGFTDTQYF
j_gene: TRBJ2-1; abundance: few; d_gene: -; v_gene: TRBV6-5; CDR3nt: TGTGCCAGCAGTTCGTATGGGACTTCCGTATCCGATGAGCAGTTCTTC; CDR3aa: CASSSYGTSVSDEQFF
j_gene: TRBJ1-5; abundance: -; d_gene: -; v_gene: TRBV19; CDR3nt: TGTGCCAGTAGTATAGAGCAGGCGGGACAGCCCCAGCATTTT; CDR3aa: CASSIEQAGQPQHF
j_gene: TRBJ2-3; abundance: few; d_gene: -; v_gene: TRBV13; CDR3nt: TGTGCCAGCAGCTTCCGGGGGATCGGGACAGATACGCAGTATTTT; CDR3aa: CASSFRGIGTDTQYF
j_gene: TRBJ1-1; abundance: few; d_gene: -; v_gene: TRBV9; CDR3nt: TGTGCCAGCAGCGTAGTCGGCGGGGCCAAGAACACTGAAGCTTTCTTT; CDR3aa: CASSVVGGAKNTEAFF
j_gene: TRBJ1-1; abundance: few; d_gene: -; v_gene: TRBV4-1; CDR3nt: TGCGCCAGCAGCCATGGTTACAGGACGAACACTGAAGCTTTCTTT; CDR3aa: CASSHGYRTNTEAFF
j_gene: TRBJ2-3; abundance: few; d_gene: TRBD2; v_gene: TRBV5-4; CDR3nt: TGTGCCAGCAGACCTAGGACTAGAACAGATACGCAGTATTTT; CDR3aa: CASRPRTRTDTQYF
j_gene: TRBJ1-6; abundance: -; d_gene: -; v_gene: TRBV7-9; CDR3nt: TGTGCCAGCAGCTTGGGCGATAATTCACCCCTCCACTTT; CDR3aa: CASSLGDNSPLHF
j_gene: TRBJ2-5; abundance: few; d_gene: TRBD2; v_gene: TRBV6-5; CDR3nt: TGTGCCAGCAGTTACCATAGCGGGGGCCAAGAGACCCAGTACTTC; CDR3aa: CASSYHSGGQETQYF
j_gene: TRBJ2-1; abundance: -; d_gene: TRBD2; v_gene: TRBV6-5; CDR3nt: TGTGCCAGCAGCGGCGGGGCGGGAGCAATAGGGCAGTTCTTC; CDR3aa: CASSGGAGAIGQFF
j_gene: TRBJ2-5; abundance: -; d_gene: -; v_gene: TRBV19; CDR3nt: TGTGCCAGTAGTGGGGCGGCGGGGCCCCAAGAGACCCAGTACTTC; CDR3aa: CASSGAAGPQETQYF
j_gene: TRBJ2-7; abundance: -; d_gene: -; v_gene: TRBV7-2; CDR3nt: TGTGCCAGCAGCTTATCCATTCCAGGGAGGTACGAGCAGTACTTC; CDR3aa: CASSLSIPGRYEQYF
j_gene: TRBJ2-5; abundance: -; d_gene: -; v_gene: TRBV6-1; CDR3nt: TGTGCCAGCAGTGAAGTGACTTACCCCCGAGGTACCCAGTACTTC; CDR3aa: CASSEVTYPRGTQYF
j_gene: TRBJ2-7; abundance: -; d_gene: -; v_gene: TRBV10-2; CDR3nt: TGCGCCAGCAGTGATATGTCGGGATTTGGGCAGTACTTC; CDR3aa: CASSDMSGFGQYF
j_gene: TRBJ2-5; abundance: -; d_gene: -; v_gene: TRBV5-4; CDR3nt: TGTGCCAGCAGCATAGGGGTCGTAGAGACCCAGTACTTC; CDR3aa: CASSIGVVETQYF
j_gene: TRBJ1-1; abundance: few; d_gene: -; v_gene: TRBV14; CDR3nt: TGTGCCAGCAGCCAGCTTATCTTAGGGGTGAGGACTGAAGCTTTCTTT; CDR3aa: CASSQLILGVRTEAFF
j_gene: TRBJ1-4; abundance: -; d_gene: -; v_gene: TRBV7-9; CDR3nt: TGTGCCAGCAGCTTAGGCCTAGTAAATAATGAAAAACTGTTTTTT; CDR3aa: CASSLGLVNNEKLFF
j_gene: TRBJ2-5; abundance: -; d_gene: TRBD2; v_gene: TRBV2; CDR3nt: TGTGCCAGCAGTCCCTCGGGGACGGGAGGGTGGGAGACCCAGTACTTC; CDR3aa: CASSPSGTGGWETQYF
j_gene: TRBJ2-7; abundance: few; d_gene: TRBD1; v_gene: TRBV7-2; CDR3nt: TGTGCCAGCAGCTCCCCGGACAGGGGGCCCTACGAGCAGTACTTC; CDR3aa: CASSSPDRGPYEQYF
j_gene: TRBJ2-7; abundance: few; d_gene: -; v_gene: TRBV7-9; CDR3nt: TGTGCCAGCAGCTTAGATACGGGAAGAGAGAACGAGCAGTACTTC; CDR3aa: CASSLDTGRENEQYF
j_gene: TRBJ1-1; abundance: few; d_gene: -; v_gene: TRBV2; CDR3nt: TGTGCCAGCACCCTGGGGGGGACACAGAACACTGAAGCTTTCTTT; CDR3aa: CASTLGGTQNTEAFF
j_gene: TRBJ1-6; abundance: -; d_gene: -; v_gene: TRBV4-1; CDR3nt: TGCGCCAGCAGTAACGTCAGGGATAATTCACCCCTCCACTTT; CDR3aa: CASSNVRDNSPLHF
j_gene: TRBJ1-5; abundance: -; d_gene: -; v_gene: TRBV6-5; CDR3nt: TGTGCCAGCAGTTACGACGAGGGCAATCAGCCCCAGCATTTT; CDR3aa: CASSYDEGNQPQHF
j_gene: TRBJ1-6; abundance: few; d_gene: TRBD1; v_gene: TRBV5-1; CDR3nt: TGCGCCAGCAGCTTAACCGGGACAGGGAGGTCTCCCCTCCACTTT; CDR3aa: CASSLTGTGRSPLHF
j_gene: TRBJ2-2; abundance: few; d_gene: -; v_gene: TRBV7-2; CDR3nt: TGTGCCAGCAGCTTAACCCGCGGGGTGACCGGGGAGCTGTTTTTT; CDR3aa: CASSLTRGVTGELFF
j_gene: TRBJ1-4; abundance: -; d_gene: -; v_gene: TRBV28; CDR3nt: TGTGCCAGCATTGGGGGGGCGCGTAATGAAAAACTGTTTTTT; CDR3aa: CASIGGARNEKLFF
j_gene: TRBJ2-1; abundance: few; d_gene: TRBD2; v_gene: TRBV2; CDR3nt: TGTGCCAGCAGTGAAGAGCGGGGGGTCAACTACAATGAGCAGTTCTTC; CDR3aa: CASSEERGVNYNEQFF
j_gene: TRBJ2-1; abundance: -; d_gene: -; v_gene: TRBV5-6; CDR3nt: TGTGCCAGCAGCTTCATCGTCGGGAGCTACAATGAGCAGTTCTTC; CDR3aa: CASSFIVGSYNEQFF
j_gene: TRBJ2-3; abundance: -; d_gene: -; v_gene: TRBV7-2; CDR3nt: TGTGCCAGCAGCTCGCCTCCTGGCGGGGACAGCACAGATACGCAGTATTTT; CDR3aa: CASSSPPGGDSTDTQYF
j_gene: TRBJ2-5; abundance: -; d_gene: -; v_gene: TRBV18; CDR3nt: TGTGCCAGCTCCCCCGCATACCCTAAGCGAGAGACCCAGTACTTC; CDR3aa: CASSPAYPKRETQYF
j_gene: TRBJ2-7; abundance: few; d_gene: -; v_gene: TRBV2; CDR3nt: TGTGCCAGCAGTGGAAGGGGGTCATCCTACGAGCAGTACTTC; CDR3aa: CASSGRGSSYEQYF